A single sample gave rise to the 12 T cell receptor beta chains below, sequenced in a study of blood T cell repertoires in COVID-19. Using immunoSEQ multiplex PCR, the repertoire was profiled, and TCRdb retains in-frame clones only, with some absent. The profile shows some 83,000 clones, around 88% of them singletons. The source material was peripheral blood. The origin of the receptors is a man in his 60s with acute or convalescent COVID-19.

The chain employs TRBV3-1 (or the pseudogene TRBV3-2) and TRBJ1-4; 8 positions match TRBD1. The CDR3 sequence is 15 residues long. From germline, CDR1 is LGHDT and CDR2 YNNKEL (reference sequence). With V trimmed by 1 base and J by 7 bases, 5 bases remained unmatched. CDR3 sequence: CASSQVRGPGEKLFF. DNA of the CDR3: TGTGCCAGCAGCCAAGTCAGGGGGCCAGGTGAAAAACTGTTTTTT.

V gene TRBV19 combines with J gene TRBJ2-1; D possibly corresponds to TRBD2 (6 bases). Germline-derived CDR1 and CDR2 are LNHDA and SQIVND (reference sequence). V was pared by 5 bases and J by 0 bases, with 14 bases between. The CDR3 is made up of 16 amino acids. CDR3 coding DNA: TGTGCCAGTAGTTCTCCCGCGGGGAGCTCCTACAATGAGCAGTTCTTC. Amino acid sequence: CASSSPAGSSYNEQFF. The variable domain in full, with the rest retrieved from reference TRBV19 and TRBJ2-1, is DGGITQSPKYLFRKEGQNVTLSCEQNLNHDAMYWYRQDPGQGLRLIYYSQIVNDFQKGDIAEGYSVSREKKESFPLTVTSAQKNPTAFYLCASSSPAGSSYNEQFFGPGTRLTVL.

The rearrangement links TRBV2 to TRBJ2-2; 12 positions match TRBD2. The CDR3 is 19 amino acids. The trim removed 6 bases at V and 1 base at J, leaving 12 bases unmatched. Looked up from germline, CDR1 is SNHLY and CDR2 is FYNNEI. The chain's CDR3 is CASSDSPLLAGGNTGELFF. In nucleotides, the CDR3 is TGTGCCAGCAGCGACAGTCCCCTACTAGCGGGAGGGAACACCGGGGAGCTGTTTTTT. Using reference TRBV2 and TRBJ2-2 for the parts outside the CDR3, the full variable domain is EPEVTQTPSHQVTQMGQEVILRCVPISNHLYFYWYRQILGQKVEFLVSFYNNEISEKSEIFDDQFSVERPDGSNFTLKIRSTKLEDSAMYFCASSDSPLLAGGNTGELFFGEGSRLTVL.

The genes are TRBV30 and TRBJ1-4; D is undetermined. The CDR3 sequence is 14 residues long. Between the trimmed V and J ends, which lost 0 bases and 2 bases, there was a span of 7 bases. CDR1 is GTSNPN and CDR2 is SVGIG in the germline V gene (reference sequence). The DNA of the CDR3 is TGTGCCTGGAGTGTACTAGGGACTAATGAAAAACTGTTTTTT. Protein: CAWSVLGTNEKLFF.

V and J are TRBV27 and TRBJ1-2; no clear D. The V gene lost 5 bases and the J gene lost 8 bases, with 15 bases spanning the gap. The CDR3 length is 13 residues. CDR1 and CDR2 (germline): MNHEY, SMNVEV (reference sequence). CDR3: CASSPQALRGYTF. CDR3 sequence (DNA): TGTGCCAGCAGTCCCCAGGCGCTTAGGGGCTACACCTTC.

The V call is TRBV6-5, the J call TRBJ2-7, with a weak D call TRBD2 (7 bases). V lost 6 bases and J lost 1, with 16 bases in between. From germline, CDR1 is MNHEY and CDR2 SVGAGI. The CDR3 sequence is 15 residues long. The CDR3 nucleotides read TGTGCCAGCAGGGACAGCGGGGAACAATCCTACGAGCAGTACTTC. Its protein is CASRDSGEQSYEQYF.

The rearrangement links TRBV5-1 to TRBJ2-5, with D hard to call. The germline V gene has CDR1 SGHRS and CDR2 YFSETQ. The CDR3 totals 15 residues. V dropped 6 bases and J dropped 3 bases, with 18 bases sitting between them. The chain's CDR3 is CASTYGGRREETQYF. The CDR3 DNA reads TGCGCCAGCACCTACGGTGGCAGGCGAGAAGAGACCCAGTACTTC.

The gene calls are TRBV3-1 (or the pseudogene TRBV3-2) and TRBJ2-2; no clear D gene. Germline values: CDR1 LGHDT, CDR2 YNNKEL (reference sequence). This CDR3 comprises 13 residues. With 1 base removed from V and 6 bases from J, the gap between germline ends came to 6 bases. CDR3 DNA sequence: TGTGCCAGCAGCCAAGTGGGCGCCGGGGAGCTGTTTTTT. It is translated as CASSQVGAGELFF.

The genes are TRBV29-1 and TRBJ2-7, with TRBD1 identical over 9 bases. Looked up from germline, CDR1 is SQVTM and CDR2 is ANQGSEA. CDR3 length: 14 residues. The V gene end was trimmed by 7 bases and the J gene end by 2 bases; junction bases not matched to a gene: 9. This CDR3 is CSARTGVQTYEQYF. CDR3 DNA sequence: TGCAGCGCCAGGACAGGGGTTCAGACCTACGAGCAGTACTTC.

The chain is built from TRBV5-4 and TRBJ2-3, with 8 bases matching TRBD2. This CDR3 is 19 amino acids long. Germline assignment: CDR1 SGHNT and CDR2 YYREEE (reference sequence). J lost 1 base, V lost 0 bases, and 13 bases had no gene match. The CDR3: CASSLAGSSGLSGTDTQYF. The CDR3 DNA follows: TGTGCCAGCAGCTTGGCGGGGTCTAGCGGGCTATCTGGCACAGATACGCAGTATTTT.

This clone was detected ten times or more. The chain carries TRBV27 and TRBJ2-1; no clear D. In germline, CDR1 is MNHEY, CDR2 SMNVEV (reference sequence). This CDR3 has 14 amino acids. V lost 5 bases to trimming and J lost 7 bases, with 15 bases between them. CDR3 bases: TGTGCCAGCAGTGAGTTGGGCGATTTAAATGAGCAGTTCTTC. It yields the protein CASSELGDLNEQFF.

The rearrangement joins TRBV14 to TRBJ1-2; a weak D match, TRBD1 (5 bases). Looked up from germline, CDR1 is SGHDN and CDR2 is FVKESK. This CDR3 is 13 amino acids long. Trimming removed 4 bases at V and 1 base at J, with 7 bases between. The CDR3 reads CASSPTVNYGYTF. CDR3 nucleotides: TGTGCCAGCAGCCCGACAGTTAACTATGGCTACACCTTC.